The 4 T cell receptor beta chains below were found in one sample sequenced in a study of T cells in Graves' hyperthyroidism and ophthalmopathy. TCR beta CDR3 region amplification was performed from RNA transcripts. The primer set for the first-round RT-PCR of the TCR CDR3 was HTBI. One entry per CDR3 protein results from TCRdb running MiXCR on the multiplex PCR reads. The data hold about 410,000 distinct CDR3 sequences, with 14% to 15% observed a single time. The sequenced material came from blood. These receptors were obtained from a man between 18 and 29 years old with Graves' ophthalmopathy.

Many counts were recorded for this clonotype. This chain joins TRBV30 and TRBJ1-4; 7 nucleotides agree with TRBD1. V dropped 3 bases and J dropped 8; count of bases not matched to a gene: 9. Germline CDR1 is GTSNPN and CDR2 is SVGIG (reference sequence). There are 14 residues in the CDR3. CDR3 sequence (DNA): TGTGCCTGGAGGAGACAGGGAAGGGGGGAAAAACTGTTTTTT. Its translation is CAWRRQGRGEKLFF.

The CDR3 sequence: CASSLGSSTRETQYF. The CDR3 region has the DNA TGTGCCAGCAGCTTGGGATCTAGTACTAGAGAGACCCAGTACTTC. The chain couples TRBV5-4 to TRBJ2-5, with a tentative D call TRBD2 (5 bases). The CDR3 extends over 15 amino acids. Trimming removed 0 bases from V and 4 bases from J, with 13 bases in between. Per germline, CDR1 SGHNT and CDR2 YYREEE (reference sequence).

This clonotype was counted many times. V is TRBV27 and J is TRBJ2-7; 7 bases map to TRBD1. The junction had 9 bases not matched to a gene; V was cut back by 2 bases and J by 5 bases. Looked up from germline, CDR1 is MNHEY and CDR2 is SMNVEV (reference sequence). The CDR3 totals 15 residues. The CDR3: CASSLRQGTGNEQYF. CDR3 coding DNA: TGTGCCAGCAGTTTACGACAGGGAACGGGAAACGAGCAGTACTTC.

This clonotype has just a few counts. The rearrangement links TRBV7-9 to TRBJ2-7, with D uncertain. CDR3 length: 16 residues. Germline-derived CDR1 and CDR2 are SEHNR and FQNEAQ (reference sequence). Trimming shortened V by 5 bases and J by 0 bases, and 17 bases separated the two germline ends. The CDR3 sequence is CASSPFSGKSSYEQYF. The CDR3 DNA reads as TGTGCCAGCAGCCCCTTTTCAGGTAAAAGCTCCTACGAGCAGTACTTC.